A single sample gave rise to the 27 T cell receptor beta chains below, sequenced in a study of PD-1 blockade in classical Hodgkin lymphoma (dated by TCRdb to about 2020). The receptor library was made with the immunoSEQ multiplex PCR assay. Held by TCRdb, this immuneACCESS table contains in-frame sequences only and omits some clones. Under half of the omission traces to an unresolved V gene where checked; the cause of the rest is unknown. This sample is represented by 25,000 to 35,000 clones; 90% to 95% of them were singletons. The ten largest clones capture 2.3% of the sample. What the time point label conveys for this sample: newly diagnosed, previously untreated cHL patient sample. Sequenced material: peripheral blood mononuclear cells (PBMCs). These TCRs come from a human donor with classical Hodgkin lymphoma.

This rearrangement joins TRBV5-1 to TRBJ2-7, with 7 bases identical to TRBD2. In germline, CDR1 is SGHRS, CDR2 YFSETQ. The CDR3 length is 15 residues. With 0 bases clipped from V and 2 bases from J, the junction kept 5 bases outside the gene matches. The CDR3 spells CASSLEAGATYEQYF. The CDR3 coding sequence is TGCGCCAGCAGCTTGGAGGCGGGAGCGACCTACGAGCAGTACTTC.

V gene TRBV7-2 combines with J gene TRBJ1-1, with D perhaps TRBD1 (6 bases). The CDR3 loop spans 13 amino acids. V was trimmed by 1 base and J by 10 bases, leaving 13 bases between them. Per the germline V gene, CDR1 is SGHTA and CDR2 is FQGNSA. Written as DNA, the CDR3 is TGTGCCAGCAGCTTAGAAGGGGGTAGGAGAGCTTTCTTT. Residues: CASSLEGGRRAFF.

This sequence joins TRBV28 and TRBJ1-2, with TRBD1 as a possible D gene (6 bases). V gave up 11 bases and J gave up 8 bases, with 24 bases separating them. Germline V gene data show CDR1 as MDHEN and CDR2 as SYDVKM. The CDR3 contains 14 residues. In DNA, the CDR3 is TGTGCCGGACAAGAAGGGGGTTCAGGGTTGGGCTACACCTTC. Translation: CAGQEGGSGLGYTF.

V gene TRBV4-3 combines with J gene TRBJ2-7; D unclear. Deletions cut 2 bases from V and 2 bases from J, with 7 bases between. Per germline, CDR1 LGHNA and CDR2 YSLEER. The CDR3 has 13 amino acids. This CDR3 reads CASSQWVAYEQYF. The CDR3 region has the DNA TGCGCCAGCAGCCAATGGGTAGCCTACGAGCAGTACTTC.

The chain carries TRBV30 and TRBJ2-3; D is undetermined. The V gene's germline CDR1 is GTSNPN and CDR2 SVGIG (reference sequence). V was trimmed by 5 bases and J by 0 bases, leaving 3 bases between them. The CDR3 totals 11 residues. The CDR3: CAWASTDTQYF. CDR3 sequence (DNA): TGTGCCTGGGCTAGCACAGATACGCAGTATTTT.

The rearrangement joins TRBV6-5 to TRBJ2-3; D is tentatively TRBD1 or TRBD2 (5 bases each). With 4 bases removed from V and 2 bases from J, the gap between germline ends came to 10 bases. The CDR3 extends over 14 amino acids. CDR1 and CDR2 from the germline V gene are MNHEY and SVGAGI. CDR3 in amino acids: CASSSHGATDTQYF. As DNA, the CDR3 is TGTGCCAGCAGTTCCCACGGGGCCACAGATACGCAGTATTTT.

The chain uses TRBV5-1 and TRBJ2-2; a possible D gene is TRBD2 (5 bases). The germline V and J ends were trimmed by 5 bases and 1 base, with 6 bases remaining between them. CDR1 is SGHRS and CDR2 is YFSETQ in the germline V gene. The CDR3 length is 13 residues. The CDR3 DNA sequence: TGCGCCAGCAGTGAGGGGAACACCGGGGAGCTGTTTTTT. Protein: CASSEGNTGELFF.

V usage is TRBV5-1 and J usage is TRBJ2-2, with 8 bases fitting TRBD1. The CDR3 runs to 15 residues. Germline V gives CDR1 SGHRS, CDR2 YFSETQ. The trim removed 1 base at V and 2 bases at J, leaving 1 base unmatched. The CDR3 loop is CASSLQGANTGELFF. CDR3 bases: TGCGCCAGCAGCTTGCAGGGGGCCAACACCGGGGAGCTGTTTTTT.

DNA for the CDR3: TGTGCCAGCAGCAAGACGACGACAGGGCTCGACTATGGCTACACCTTC. Its translation is CASSKTTTGLDYGYTF. The J gene is TRBJ1-2, the V gene TRBV7-2; 7 positions match TRBD1. The CDR3 spans 16 residues. V lost 5 bases to trimming and J lost 3 bases; unmatched junction nucleotides: 12. Looked up from germline, CDR1 is SGHTA and CDR2 is FQGNSA.

V gene TRBV9 combines with J gene TRBJ2-7; D may be TRBD1 (6 bases). The CDR3 length is 14 residues. The V gene lost 3 bases and the J gene lost 3 bases, with 13 bases spanning the gap. The germline CDR1 and CDR2 sequences are SGDLS and YYNGEE. The DNA for the CDR3 is TGTGCCAGCAGCGCGGGGACACCAAACTACGAGCAGTACTTC. Protein sequence: CASSAGTPNYEQYF. Variable domain in full (rest from reference TRBV9 and TRBJ2-7): DSGVTQTPKHLITATGQRVTLRCSPRSGDLSVYWYQQSLDQGLQFLIQYYNGEERAKGNILERFSAQQFPDLHSELNLSSLELGDSALYFCASSAGTPNYEQYFGPGTRLTVT.

The CDR3 region is CASSPLGGEYSGNTIYF. In nucleotides, the CDR3 is TGCGCCAGCAGCCCCCTAGGGGGGGAGTACTCTGGAAACACCATATATTTT. The chain employs TRBV5-1 and TRBJ1-3, with a possible D match to TRBD1 (6 bases). The CDR3 consists of 17 residues. Germline V CDR1 and CDR2: SGHRS, YFSETQ. With 4 bases removed from V and 0 bases from J, the gap between germline ends came to 17 bases.

The chain has TRBV9 and TRBJ1-5; a possible D gene is TRBD1 (5 bases). CDR3 length equals 15 residues. Germline V CDR1 and CDR2: SGDLS, YYNGEE. The ends were cut back, 3 bases at V and 2 bases at J, with 12 bases in the middle. As DNA, the CDR3 is TGTGCCAGCAGCGCGGGACCATATCGCAATCAGCCCCAGCATTTT. Translating gives CASSAGPYRNQPQHF.

The sample holds one count of this clone. V is TRBV10-3 and J is TRBJ2-7; the match to TRBD1 covers 11 bases. From germline, CDR1 is ENHRY and CDR2 SYGVKD. The ends lost 10 bases at V and 4 bases at J; junction bases unmatched: 6. The CDR3 runs 13 residues. The CDR3 DNA follows: TGTGCCACAAGGACAGGGGGCCTTTACGAGCAGTACTTC. Translation gives CATRTGGLYEQYF.

This chain uses TRBV6-1 with TRBJ2-7, with 11 nucleotides matching TRBD1. Germline values: CDR1 MNHNS, CDR2 SASEGT. Trimming cost V 1 base and J 5 bases; bases outside gene matches: 4. CDR3 length: 15 amino acids. The CDR3: CASSEGTGGVDEQYF. DNA for the CDR3: TGTGCCAGCAGTGAAGGGACAGGGGGCGTGGACGAGCAGTACTTC.

The chain joins TRBV5-1 to TRBJ1-2, with D maybe TRBD1 (5 bases). The V gene lost 6 bases and the J gene lost 4 bases, with 16 bases spanning the gap. Per germline, CDR1 SGHRS and CDR2 YFSETQ. This CDR3 contains 14 residues. CDR3 in DNA: TGCGCCAGCAAGTTTCCCGGGGGGGTCTATGGCTACACCTTC. Its translation: CASKFPGGVYGYTF. Complete variable domain (other parts from reference TRBV5-1 and TRBJ1-2): KAGVTQTPRYLIKTRGQQVTLSCSPISGHRSVSWYQQTPGQGLQFLFEYFSETQRNKGNFPGRFSGRQFSNSRSEMNVSTLELGDSALYLCASKFPGGVYGYTFGSGTRLTVV.

The V and J genes are TRBV18 and TRBJ2-2; no definite D call. Germline assignment: CDR1 KGHSH and CDR2 LQKENI. The CDR3 is 15 residues long. Trimming took off 3 bases at V and 0 bases at J, with 8 bases between the two ends. The CDR3 spells CASSPSLSNTGELFF. CDR3 sequence (DNA): TGTGCCAGCTCACCTTCACTTTCGAACACCGGGGAGCTGTTTTTT.

The chain employs TRBV18 and TRBJ2-5, with D maybe TRBD2 (5 bases). Germline assignment: CDR1 KGHSH and CDR2 LQKENI. The V gene lost 4 bases and the J gene lost 10 bases, with 22 bases spanning the gap. This CDR3 region has 15 residues. CDR3 residues: CASSRIAPPIMDQYF. The CDR3 DNA sequence: TGTGCCAGCTCACGAATAGCGCCGCCCATTATGGACCAGTACTTC.

The rearrangement joins TRBV5-4 to TRBJ1-1, with D perhaps matching TRBD1 (5 bases). V gave up 0 bases and J gave up 5 bases, with 14 bases separating them. CDR3 length equals 15 residues. CDR1 and CDR2 from the germline V gene are SGHNT and YYREEE (reference sequence). Here the CDR3 DNA reads TGTGCCAGCAGCTTGGCCAGTCGCCGGGGGACTGAAGCTTTCTTT. The encoded protein is CASSLASRRGTEAFF. The full variable domain, completed using reference TRBV5-4 and TRBJ1-1, is ETGVTQSPTHLIKTRGQQVTLRCSSQSGHNTVSWYQQALGQGPQFIFQYYREEENGRGNFPPRFSGLQFPNYSSELNVNALELDDSALYLCASSLASRRGTEAFFGQGTRLTVV.

This clone appeared a single time. J is TRBJ2-1 and V is TRBV5-1, with 11 bases that match TRBD1. Losses at the gene ends were 4 bases for V and 6 bases for J; bases not matched to a gene: 12. Germline V gene sequence: CDR1 SGHRS, CDR2 YFSETQ. CDR3 length: 17 amino acids. The CDR3 spells CASSRISGTGGVNEQFF. DNA of the CDR3: TGCGCCAGCAGCCGGATATCCGGGACAGGGGGTGTCAATGAGCAGTTCTTC.

The V gene is TRBV10-1, the J gene TRBJ2-3; 10 nucleotides line up with TRBD2. Trimming cost V 3 bases and J 2 bases; bases outside gene matches: 11. The CDR3 is 18 residues long. The germline CDR1 and CDR2 sequences are WNHNN and SYGVQD (reference sequence). The DNA of the CDR3 is TGCGCCAGCAGTGAACACCCATGGACTAGCGGATACACAGATACGCAGTATTTT. This translates into CASSEHPWTSGYTDTQYF.

The rearrangement joins TRBV6-1 to TRBJ2-7; 8 nucleotides match TRBD1. The V gene's germline CDR1 is MNHNS and CDR2 SASEGT. This CDR3 has 13 amino acids. The ends lost 6 bases at V and 2 bases at J; junction bases unmatched: 3. The CDR3 loop is CASSADRAYEQYF. The CDR3 DNA follows: TGTGCCAGCAGCGCGGACAGGGCCTACGAGCAGTACTTC.

The chain uses TRBV11-3 and TRBJ2-1; D possibly corresponds to TRBD2 (5 bases). Germline V lookup: CDR1 SGHNT, CDR2 YENEEA. The CDR3 length is 17 residues. The V end was cut by 4 bases, the J end by 0 bases, with 16 bases between. CDR3 nucleotides: TGTGCCAGCAGCTCCGGGATAGGAGCAGGCTCCTACAATGAGCAGTTCTTC. Amino acid sequence: CASSSGIGAGSYNEQFF.

The gene calls are TRBV7-9 and TRBJ1-1, with 10 bases fitting TRBD1. CDR1 is SEHNR, CDR2 FQNEAQ, per germline (reference sequence). With V trimmed by 1 base and J by 2 bases, 7 bases remained unmatched. The CDR3 is made up of 17 amino acids. This CDR3 reads CASSLVGDRGFNTEAFF. CDR3 coding DNA: TGTGCCAGCAGCTTAGTGGGGGACAGGGGATTCAACACTGAAGCTTTCTTT.

The chain links TRBV18 to TRBJ2-3, with TRBD2 matching 12 bases. The CDR3 extends over 18 amino acids. Germline assignment: CDR1 KGHSH and CDR2 LQKENI. V trimming: 5 bases; J trimming: 3 bases; junction bases outside the gene matches: 12. CDR3 nucleotides: TGTGCCAGCTCATCCTTATCAGCCGGGACTAGCGGGACAGATACGCAGTATTTT. It is translated as CASSSLSAGTSGTDTQYF.

This sequence joins TRBV7-6 and TRBJ2-1, with 13 positions matching TRBD2. The length of the CDR3 is 16 residues. V was clipped by 5 bases and J by 7 bases; unmatched bases: 8. The germline V gene encodes CDR1 SGHVS and CDR2 FNYEAQ. The CDR3 sequence: CASSKRWTSGSNEQFF. The CDR3 bases are TGTGCCAGCAGCAAGCGTTGGACTAGCGGGAGTAATGAGCAGTTCTTC.

The chain joins TRBV5-1 to TRBJ2-2, with D unresolved. The CDR3 is 18 amino acids. Trimming left V 0 bases short and J 0 bases short, with 15 bases between. Germline CDR1 and CDR2: SGHRS and YFSETQ. CDR3 residues: CASSLAGGMLSNTGELFF. The CDR3 bases are TGCGCCAGCAGCTTGGCCGGCGGTATGCTCTCGAACACCGGGGAGCTGTTTTTT.

The chain is built from TRBV9 and TRBJ1-1; D perhaps matches TRBD1 (6 bases). CDR1 is SGDLS, CDR2 YYNGEE, per germline. CDR3 size: 16 residues. V was shortened by 0 bases and J by 3 bases, with 15 bases between the two germline ends. The CDR3 nucleotides read TGTGCCAGCAGCGTAGATGAAGGGGGAGTGCACACTGAAGCTTTCTTT. Amino acids: CASSVDEGGVHTEAFF.